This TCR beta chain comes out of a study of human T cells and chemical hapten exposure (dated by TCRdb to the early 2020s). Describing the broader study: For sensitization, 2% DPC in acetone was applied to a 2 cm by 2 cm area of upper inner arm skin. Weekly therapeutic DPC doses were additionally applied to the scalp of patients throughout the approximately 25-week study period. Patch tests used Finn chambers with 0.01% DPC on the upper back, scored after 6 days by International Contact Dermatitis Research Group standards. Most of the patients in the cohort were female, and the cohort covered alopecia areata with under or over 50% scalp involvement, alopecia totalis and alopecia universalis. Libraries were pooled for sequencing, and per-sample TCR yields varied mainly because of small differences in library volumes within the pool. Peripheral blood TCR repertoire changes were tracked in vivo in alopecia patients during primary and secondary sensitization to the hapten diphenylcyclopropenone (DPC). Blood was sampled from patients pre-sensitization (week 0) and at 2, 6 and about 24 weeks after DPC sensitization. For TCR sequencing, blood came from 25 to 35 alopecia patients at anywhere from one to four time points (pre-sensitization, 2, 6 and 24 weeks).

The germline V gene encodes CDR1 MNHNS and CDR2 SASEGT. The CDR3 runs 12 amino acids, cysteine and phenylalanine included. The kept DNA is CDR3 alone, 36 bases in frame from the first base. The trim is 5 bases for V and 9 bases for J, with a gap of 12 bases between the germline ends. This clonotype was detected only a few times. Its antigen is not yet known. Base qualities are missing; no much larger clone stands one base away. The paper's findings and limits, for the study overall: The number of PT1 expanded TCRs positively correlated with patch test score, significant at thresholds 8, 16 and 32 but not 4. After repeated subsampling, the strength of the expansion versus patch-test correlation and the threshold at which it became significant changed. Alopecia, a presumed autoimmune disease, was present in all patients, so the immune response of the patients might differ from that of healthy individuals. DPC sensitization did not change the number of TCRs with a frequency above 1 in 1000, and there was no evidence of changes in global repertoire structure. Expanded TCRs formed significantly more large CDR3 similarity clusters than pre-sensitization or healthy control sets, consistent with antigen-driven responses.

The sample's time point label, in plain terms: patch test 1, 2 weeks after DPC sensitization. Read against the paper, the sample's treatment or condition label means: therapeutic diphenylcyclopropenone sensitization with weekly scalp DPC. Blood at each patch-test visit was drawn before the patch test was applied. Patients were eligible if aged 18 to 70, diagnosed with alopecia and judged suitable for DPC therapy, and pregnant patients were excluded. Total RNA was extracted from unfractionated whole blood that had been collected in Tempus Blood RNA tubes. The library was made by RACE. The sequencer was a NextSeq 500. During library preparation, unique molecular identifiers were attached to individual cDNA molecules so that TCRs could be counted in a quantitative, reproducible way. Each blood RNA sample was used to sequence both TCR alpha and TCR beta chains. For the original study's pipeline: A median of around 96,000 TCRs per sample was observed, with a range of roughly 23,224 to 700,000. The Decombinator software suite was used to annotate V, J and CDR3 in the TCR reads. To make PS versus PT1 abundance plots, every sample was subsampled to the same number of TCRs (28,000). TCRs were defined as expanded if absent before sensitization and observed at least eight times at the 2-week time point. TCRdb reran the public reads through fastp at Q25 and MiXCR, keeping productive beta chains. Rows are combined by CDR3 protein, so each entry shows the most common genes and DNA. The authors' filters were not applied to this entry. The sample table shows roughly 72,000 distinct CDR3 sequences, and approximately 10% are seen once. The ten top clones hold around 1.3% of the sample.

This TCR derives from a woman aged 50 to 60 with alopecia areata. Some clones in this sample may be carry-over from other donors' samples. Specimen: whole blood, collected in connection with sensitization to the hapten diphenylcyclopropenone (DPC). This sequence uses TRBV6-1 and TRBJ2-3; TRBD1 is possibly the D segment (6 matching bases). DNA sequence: TGTGCCAGCAGTACGTACAGGGAAACGCAGTATTTT. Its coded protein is CASSTYRETQYF.